The rows below give T cell receptor beta chains drawn from one sample of a study of immune characterization of retroperitoneal liposarcoma. TCRdb reprocessed the PCR reads with MiXCR, giving one entry per CDR3 protein. The sample holds about 10,000 distinct CDR3 sequences, 37% seen once. The material sequenced was tumor tissue. These receptors originate from a male donor with retroperitoneal liposarcoma. CDR3s include the opening cysteine and the closing phenylalanine or tryptophan. The order of the fields is D gene, clone size, V gene, J gene, CDR3 protein, CDR3 DNA. A D gene is named only where the DNA matches it firmly. Expanded clones are given a class, and other clones once, few, many or no size at all.

>TRBD1|NA|TRBV12-3/TRBV12-4|TRBJ1-1
CASSLRGGYTEAFF
TGTGCCAGCAGTTTGAGAGGGGGCTACACTGAAGCTTTCTTT
>TRBD1|NA|TRBV25-1|TRBJ2-7
CASSDPGQGAHEQYF
TGTGCCAGCAGTGATCCGGGACAGGGTGCCCACGAGCAGTACTTC
>NA|NA|TRBV6-8|TRBJ1-4
CASRTPLDEKLFF
TGTGCCAGCAGGACTCCCTTGGATGAAAAACTGTTTTTT
>NA|medium-sized|TRBV6-1|TRBJ2-1
CASSWGNEQFF
TGTGCCAGCTCGTGGGGGAATGAGCAGTTCTTC
>NA|NA|TRBV27|TRBJ2-5
CASSLMRQGDKTQYF
TGTGCCAGCAGTTTAATGCGGCAGGGCGACAAGACCCAGTACTTC
>NA|NA|TRBV11-2|TRBJ2-7
CASSPGIGPREQYF
TGTGCCAGCAGCCCAGGAATCGGACCGAGGGAGCAGTACTTC
>NA|many|TRBV7-6|TRBJ2-1
CASSPGDYEQFF
TGTGCCAGCAGCCCGGGCGACTACGAGCAGTTCTTC
>NA|large|TRBV6-5|TRBJ1-1
CASSYGYIGTEAFF
TGTGCCAGCAGTTACGGGTATATCGGCACTGAAGCTTTCTTT
>NA|NA|TRBV6-6|TRBJ2-3
CATDKSAGYTDTQYF
TGTGCCACCGATAAGTCTGCGGGATACACAGATACGCAGTATTTT
>TRBD2|once|TRBV27|TRBJ2-2
CASSYSSGGPTGELFF
TGTGCCAGCAGTTACTCTAGCGGGGGTCCCACCGGGGAGCTGTTTTTT
>NA|many|TRBV6-5|TRBJ2-7
CASSYFQGTEQYF
TGTGCCAGCAGTTACTTCCAGGGAACCGAGCAGTACTTC
>NA|NA|TRBV10-2|TRBJ2-1
CATDLTNEQFF
TGCGCCACGGACTTGACCAATGAGCAGTTCTTC
>TRBD2|NA|TRBV27|TRBJ2-1
CASSLTSANNEQFF
TGTGCCAGCAGTTTAACTAGCGCGAACAATGAGCAGTTCTTC
>NA|NA|TRBV11-2|TRBJ2-2
CASRGGPNTGELFF
TGTGCCAGCAGGGGGGGGCCGAACACCGGGGAGCTGTTTTTT
>NA|few|TRBV6-2/TRBV6-3|TRBJ2-5
CASRKETQYF
TGTGCCAGCAGAAAAGAGACCCAGTACTTC
>NA|once|TRBV11-3|TRBJ2-1
CASSFFFGGNEQFF
TGTGCCAGCAGTTTCTTTTTCGGTGGGAATGAGCAGTTCTTC
>NA|medium-sized|TRBV6-6|TRBJ2-2
CASRDGPNTGELFF
TGTGCCAGTCGGGACGGACCGAACACCGGGGAGCTGTTTTTT
>TRBD1|medium-sized|TRBV6-1|TRBJ2-7
CASSEGQGAYEQYF
TGTGCCAGCAGTGAAGGACAGGGGGCATACGAGCAGTACTTC
>TRBD2|few|TRBV7-2|TRBJ2-1
CASSLGTSGGNEQFF
TGTGCCAGCAGCTTAGGGACTAGCGGGGGCAATGAGCAGTTCTTC
>NA|NA|TRBV6-1|TRBJ1-1
CASNQGTEAFF
TGTGCCAGCAACCAGGGGACAGAAGCTTTCTTT
>NA|NA|TRBV11-2|TRBJ2-2
CASSLDRGGTGELFF
TGTGCCAGCAGCTTAGACAGGGGAGGGACCGGGGAGCTGTTTTTT
>NA|many|TRBV12-3/TRBV12-4|TRBJ2-7
CASSFRGTATSEQYF
TGTGCCAGCAGTTTTCGGGGGACAGCAACAAGCGAGCAGTACTTC
>TRBD1|hyperexpanded|TRBV6-1|TRBJ2-5
CASSARDRGLRETQYF
TGTGCCAGCAGCGCCCGGGACAGGGGGCTAAGGGAGACCCAGTACTTC
>NA|few|TRBV27|TRBJ2-5
CASKDYQETQYF
TGTGCCAGCAAGGACTACCAAGAGACCCAGTACTTC
>TRBD1|few|TRBV7-6|TRBJ2-1
CASSLDGGTGAYNEQFF
TGTGCCAGCAGCTTAGACGGCGGGACAGGGGCCTACAATGAGCAGTTCTTC
>NA|NA|TRBV6-1|TRBJ1-2
CASSPAGLLYGYTF
TGTGCCAGCAGTCCCGCAGGGCTCCTCTATGGCTACACCTTC
>NA|NA|TRBV11-2|TRBJ2-7
CATGTGASYEQYF
TGTGCCACCGGGACGGGTGCTTCCTACGAGCAGTACTTC
>TRBD1|many|TRBV7-8|TRBJ2-5
CASSPQGARQETQYF
TGTGCCAGCAGCCCACAGGGGGCGCGCCAAGAGACCCAGTACTTC
>TRBD2|NA|TRBV7-8|TRBJ2-7
CASRGVSGDPYEQYF
TGTGCCAGCAGGGGGGTTAGCGGGGACCCCTACGAGCAGTACTTC
>TRBD1|medium-sized|TRBV6-1|TRBJ2-1
CASSKWGQPDYNEQFF
TGTGCCAGCAGTAAGTGGGGACAGCCCGACTACAATGAGCAGTTCTTC
>NA|NA|TRBV6-8|TRBJ2-2
CASSYGALAAGELFF
TGTGCCAGCAGTTACGGGGCGTTGGCCGCCGGGGAGCTGTTTTTT
>NA|NA|TRBV6-5|TRBJ2-7
CASSYGQGTYEQYF
TGTGCCAGCAGTTACGGGCAGGGAACCTACGAGCAGTACTTC
>NA|few|TRBV6-1|TRBJ2-1
CASSEGGAKNIQFF
TGTGCCAGCAGTGAAGGGGGTGCCAAAAACATTCAGTTCTTC
>TRBD2|NA|TRBV6-1|TRBJ2-1
CASTDPGLAGHPNEQFF
TGTGCCAGCACCGACCCTGGGCTAGCGGGACATCCCAATGAGCAGTTCTTC
>TRBD2|NA|TRBV24-1|TRBJ2-7
CATSDPGLAGGEQYF
TGTGCCACCAGTGATCCGGGACTAGCGGGAGGTGAGCAGTACTTC
>TRBD2|many|TRBV11-1|TRBJ2-1
CASSPLAGANNEQFF
TGTGCCAGCAGCCCACTAGCGGGGGCGAACAATGAGCAGTTCTTC
>NA|NA|TRBV12-3/TRBV12-4|TRBJ1-1
CASSLGQNTEAFF
TGTGCCAGCAGTTTAGGGCAGAACACTGAAGCTTTCTTT
>NA|NA|TRBV14|TRBJ2-2
CASSPPGPRTGELFF
TGTGCCAGCAGCCCTCCGGGCCCCCGAACCGGGGAGCTGTTTTTT
>NA|once|TRBV25-1|TRBJ2-1
CASSEPGAETQFF
TGTGCCAGCAGTGAACCCGGGGCGGAGACCCAGTTCTTC
>NA|many|TRBV7-2|TRBJ2-2
CASSSAHGGDKIDTGELFF
TGTGCCAGCAGCTCCGCTCATGGAGGTGACAAGATCGACACCGGGGAGCTGTTTTTT
>NA|NA|TRBV7-4|TRBJ2-7
CASSLRVQEQYF
TGTGCCAGCAGCTTACGTGTGCAAGAGCAGTACTTC
>TRBD1|few|TRBV6-1|TRBJ2-3
CAARTGMGTDTQYF
TGTGCCGCGCGGACAGGGATGGGCACAGATACGCAGTATTTT
>TRBD1|NA|TRBV6-1|TRBJ2-3
CASTGPGQYSDTQYF
TGTGCCAGCACTGGGCCGGGACAGTATTCAGATACGCAGTATTTT
>NA|many|TRBV6-6|TRBJ1-1
CASSYMQGSGTEAFF
TGTGCCAGCAGTTACATGCAGGGAAGCGGGACTGAAGCTTTCTTT